The 21 T cell receptor beta chains presented below share a single source sample, sequenced in a study of Graves' ophthalmopathy and Graves' hyperthyroidism. As the template, RNA transcripts were used to amplify TCR beta CDR3 regions. HTBI primers primed a first-round RT-PCR, and a second-round multiplex PCR followed. MiXCR was run by TCRdb on the multiplex PCR reads, yielding one entry per CDR3 protein. The table records around 400,000 distinct CDR3 sequences, approximately 21% of them present only once. Sequencing used peripheral blood. The receptors stem from a woman between 18 and 29 years old with stable Graves' hyperthyroidism.

This clonotype was seen repeatedly, ten times or more. The genes are TRBV19 and TRBJ1-1, with no clear D. The CDR3 extends over 14 amino acids. In germline, CDR1 is LNHDA, CDR2 SQIVND (reference sequence). The V end lost 1 base, the J end lost 1 base, and 7 bases lay between the germline ends. Here the CDR3 DNA reads TGTGCCAGTAGTATAGCGTCCAGGAACACTGAAGCTTTCTTT. Its protein product is CASSIASRNTEAFF.

This clonotype showed up many times. V usage is TRBV2 and J usage is TRBJ2-7, with 10 positions matching TRBD2. Trimming removed 7 bases from V and 5 bases from J; junction bases left unmatched: 11. Germline V lookup: CDR1 SNHLY, CDR2 FYNNEI. The CDR3 extends over 15 amino acids. Written as DNA, the CDR3 is TGTGCCAGCACTTGGTCTAGCGGGAGAAGGAACGAGCAGTACTTC. The encoded protein is CASTWSSGRRNEQYF.

This clonotype has only a few counts. The chain uses TRBV6-5 and TRBJ2-1, with D perhaps given as TRBD1 or TRBD2 (6 bases each). The CDR3 has 13 residues. V was clipped by 7 bases and J by 2 bases, with 9 bases between them. CDR1 and CDR2 (germline): MNHEY, SVGAGI. The CDR3 loop is CASMGGAYNEQFF. The CDR3, as DNA: TGTGCCAGCATGGGGGGCGCCTACAATGAGCAGTTCTTC.

At least ten counts were recorded for this clonotype. Since a much larger clone is just one base distant, this may be a read error. Here the CDR3 omits its conserved ending phenylalanine or tryptophan, so a read error is the likely source. CDR3 sequence (DNA): TGCGCCAGCAGCGTGGGAGCAGCCTACGAGCAGTACCTC. Translated: CASSVGAAYEQYL. The chain carries TRBV5-1 and TRBJ2-7, with D possibly being TRBD2 (5 bases). The CDR3 has 13 amino acids. Between the trimmed V and J ends, which lost 4 bases and 2 bases, there was a span of 10 bases. Germline CDR1 and CDR2: SGHRS and YFSETQ.

The chain joins TRBV6-5 to TRBJ2-7; D gene unclear. The CDR3 is made up of 13 amino acids. V dropped 5 bases and J dropped 3 bases, with 11 bases sitting between them. CDR1 is MNHEY, CDR2 SVGAGI, per germline. The CDR3: CASSLDGVYEQYF. The CDR3 DNA is TGTGCCAGCAGTCTCGACGGAGTCTACGAGCAGTACTTC.

This clonotype was seen at least ten times. The CDR3 nucleotides are TGTGCCAGCAGTTACCCCGGGGTGGGGACTGAAGCTTTCTTT. Translated, it gives CASSYPGVGTEAFF. The chain joins TRBV6-5 to TRBJ1-1; D uncertain. The CDR3 runs to 14 residues. Trimming removed 2 bases from V and 5 bases from J, with 12 bases in between. Germline CDR1 is MNHEY and CDR2 is SVGAGI.

V and J are TRBV7-2 and TRBJ2-5, with a possible D match to TRBD2 (6 bases). Trimming took off 5 bases at V and 4 bases at J, with 17 bases between the two ends. The germline CDR1 and CDR2 sequences are SGHTA and FQGNSA. CDR3 length equals 15 residues. CDR3 coding DNA: TGTGCCAGCAGCGCCCTCCCGGGACTCGGAGAGACCCAGTACTTC. This translates into CASSALPGLGETQYF.

The J gene is TRBJ1-1, the V gene TRBV6-1; D not resolved. V lost 3 bases and J 0 bases, leaving 14 bases between the germline ends. Germline CDR1 MNHNS, CDR2 SASEGT. The CDR3 extends over 16 amino acids. For the CDR3, the DNA is TGTGCCAGCAGTGATTTAACCCCCTTAATGAACACTGAAGCTTTCTTT. Its translation: CASSDLTPLMNTEAFF.

This clonotype was recorded a few times. The chain couples TRBV28 to TRBJ1-2; D may be TRBD1 (5 bases). Trimming cost V 6 bases and J 4 bases, with 18 bases left between them. Germline V gene lookup returns CDR1 MDHEN and CDR2 SYDVKM. The CDR3 has 15 amino acids. CDR3 nucleotide sequence: TGTGCCAGCAGCCGCCCCCGGGGCGGTAGCTATGGCTACACCTTC. Protein sequence: CASSRPRGGSYGYTF.

In its sample, this clonotype was seen many times. The rearrangement uses TRBV28 and TRBJ2-3; maybe TRBD2 (6 bases). The CDR3 is 15 residues long. Germline V gene data show CDR1 as MDHEN and CDR2 as SYDVKM. Trimming shortened V by 10 bases and J by 1 base, and 18 bases separated the two germline ends. The CDR3 region has the DNA TGTGCCACCTCCTCGGTCGGGGGTCGCACAGATACGCAGTATTTT. This translates into CATSSVGGRTDTQYF.

This clonotype was seen repeatedly, ten times or more. The V call is TRBV30, the J call TRBJ2-2; D not certain. CDR1 GTSNPN and CDR2 SVGIG come from the germline V gene (reference sequence). The CDR3 is 13 amino acids. With 2 bases removed from V and 6 bases from J, the gap between germline ends came to 10 bases. The CDR3 sequence: CAWSYKVAGELFF. The CDR3 bases are TGTGCCTGGAGTTACAAGGTCGCCGGGGAGCTGTTTTTT.

This clonotype has just one count. The final CDR3 position lacks the conserved phenylalanine or tryptophan, pointing to a likely read error. The DNA is omitted, as the CDR3 cannot be located on it reliably, and the CDR3 follows TCRdb's listing. The chain has TRBV7-3 and TRBJ2-7; TRBD2 reflects the table's D call only, with no check against the DNA. A total of 15 residues make up the CDR3, ends included. CDR1 is SGHTA, CDR2 FQGTGA, per germline. CDR3 sequence: CASSLGPGTSYEQWL.

This clonotype was seen only a few times. The chain employs TRBV7-3 and TRBJ2-2; D could derive from TRBD1 or TRBD2 (6 bases each). This CDR3 has 15 amino acids. Germline assignment: CDR1 SGHTA and CDR2 FQGTGA. V lost 4 bases, J lost 6 bases, and 15 bases lay in between. CDR3 DNA sequence: TGTGCCAGCAGCTCCCGGGGGCCGGGGGCCGGGGAGCTGTTTTTT. This gives the protein CASSSRGPGAGELFF.

This clonotype was seen ten or more times. CDR3 coding DNA: TGTGCCAGCATGGGAAGGGGGAGCTCTGGAAACACCATATATTTT. It yields the protein CASMGRGSSGNTIYF. The chain uses TRBV28 and TRBJ1-3, with D possibly TRBD1 on 6 matching bases. The CDR3 has 15 amino acids. Germline CDR1 reads MDHEN; CDR2 reads SYDVKM. V was shortened by 7 bases and J by 0 bases, with 13 bases between the two germline ends.

The rearrangement uses TRBV28 and TRBJ2-7; TRBD1 matches at 7 bases. V shed 10 bases, J shed 4 bases, and the junction held 4 bases outside the gene matches. Germline CDR1 and CDR2: MDHEN and SYDVKM. The CDR3 runs to 11 residues. The CDR3 DNA sequence: TGTGCCATCCAGGGGGTTTACGAGCAGTACTTC. Amino acid sequence: CAIQGVYEQYF.

The rearrangement links TRBV7-9 to TRBJ2-5; 7 bases align to TRBD2. This CDR3 contains 15 residues. After removal of 5 bases from V and 3 bases from J, the junction contained 9 bases not matched to a gene. Germline V lookup: CDR1 SEHNR, CDR2 FQNEAQ (reference sequence). The CDR3 here is CASSQDGTTEETQYF. The DNA of the CDR3 is TGTGCCAGCAGCCAAGACGGGACTACCGAAGAGACCCAGTACTTC. Variable domain in full (rest from reference TRBV7-9 and TRBJ2-5): DTGVSQNPRHKITKRGQNVTFRCDPISEHNRLYWYRQTLGQGPEFLTYFQNEAQLEKSRLLSDRFSAERPKGSFSTLEIQRTEQGDSAMYLCASSQDGTTEETQYFGPGTRLLVL.

This clonotype occurred many times. Sequence at one end of the junction differs from germline and may be a read error. This chain connects TRBV2 to TRBJ1-1; tentatively, D is TRBD1 (5 bases). Looked up from germline, CDR1 is SNHLY and CDR2 is FYNNEI. This CDR3 is built from 14 residues. CDR3 sequence: CAGRERTGNTEAFF. The CDR3 DNA follows: TGTGCCGGCAGGGAGAGGACGGGGAACACTGAAGCTTTCTTT.

The chain combines TRBV28 with TRBJ2-5; TRBD2 aligns across 12 bases. This CDR3 comprises 13 residues. Trimming cost V 10 bases and J 4 bases; bases outside gene matches: 4. Germline V gene data show CDR1 as MDHEN and CDR2 as SYDVKM. In nucleotides, the CDR3 is TGTGCCATATCTAGCGGGAGGGTAGAGACCCAGTACTTC. Translated: CAISSGRVETQYF. The full variable domain, its missing parts supplied by reference TRBV28 and TRBJ2-5, is DVKVTQSSRYLVKRTGEKVFLECVQDMDHENMFWYRQDPGLGLRLIYFSYDVKMKEKGDIPEGYSVSREKKERFSLILESASTNQTSMYLCAISSGRVETQYFGPGTRLLVL.

This clonotype was detected ten times or more. The chain uses TRBV30 and TRBJ2-5; D remains unclear. Trimming left V 2 bases short and J 2 bases short, with 12 bases between. The V gene's germline CDR1 is GTSNPN and CDR2 SVGIG (reference sequence). The CDR3 is 14 residues long. CDR3 sequence (DNA): TGTGCCTGGAGTCCCAGTGGGGTACAAGAGACCCAGTACTTC. It codes for CAWSPSGVQETQYF. The whole variable domain, filled in from reference TRBV30 and TRBJ2-5, reads SQTIHQWPATLVQPVGSPLSLECTVEGTSNPNLYWYRQAAGRGLQLLFYSVGIGQISSEVPQNLSASRPQDRQFILSSKKLLLSDSGFYLCAWSPSGVQETQYFGPGTRLLVL.

The chain couples TRBV28 to TRBJ1-1; 8 nucleotides match TRBD1. J lost 0 bases, V lost 5 bases, and 11 bases had no gene match. Germline loops: CDR1 MDHEN, CDR2 SYDVKM. This CDR3 region has 17 residues. The CDR3 DNA follows: TGTGCCAGCAGTCTACCGGGACAGGAGTTCATGAACACTGAAGCTTTCTTT. Translating gives CASSLPGQEFMNTEAFF.

The rearrangement joins TRBV12-3 or TRBV12-4 to TRBJ2-7; D possibly uses TRBD1 or TRBD2 (5 bases each). The CDR3 contains 15 residues. The V end was cut by 3 bases, the J end by 2 bases, with 14 bases between. CDR3 DNA: TGTGCCAGCAGTTTTGGCCGGGACGGGCCCTACGAGCAGTACTTC. Residues: CASSFGRDGPYEQYF.